This record concerns one TCR beta chain sequence. This clone's antigen is unknown. Qualities for individual bases were not recorded, and no much larger clone is one base off. The sample belongs to a study of blood T cell repertoires in COVID-19 (dated by TCRdb to the early 2020s). About the study as a whole: Collaborator samples came from the United States, Italy and Spain and covered acute and convalescent phases of COVID-19. The material from the prospective study consisted of cDNA or gDNA derived from T cells, B-cell-depleted T cells, or PBMCs. Deeply sampled blood TCRbeta repertoires from subjects exposed to, actively infected with, or recovered from COVID-19 were included in the dataset. A freely available public database, intended as a resource for researchers studying the immune response to SARS-CoV-2, is where the repertoires were released. The samples were drawn from two sources: the first 160 participants of the ongoing ImmuneRACE study, and some 1,300 subjects contributed by 6 global collaborators. Sample metadata almost always included a de-identified subject ID, COVID-19 status, age in years and sex. Where HLA class I and class II types were available, the types were taken from metadata supplied by the sample provider, not from assay-based typing.

Participants in the prospective study were aged 18 to 89 years, lived in about two dozen United States geographic areas, and enrolled through a virtual design. In the prospective study, cohorts were assigned on the basis of participant-reported clinical history obtained from a screening survey and a study questionnaire. Recovered participants in ImmuneRACE Cohort 3 were defined as having two consecutive negative NP/OP PCR tests, clearance from a healthcare professional, or resolution of symptoms. In the prospective study, whole blood, serum and a nasopharyngeal or oropharyngeal swab were collected from each participant by mobile phlebotomists. Additional blood draws and questionnaires over an approximately two-month period could optionally be provided by prospective study participants. Before DNA extraction, prospective study blood samples were shipped either frozen or at room temperature. V is cut by 5 bases and J by 8 bases, and the space between the germline ends is 18 bases. The CDR3 covers 14 residues, taking in both the cysteine and the phenylalanine. Only CDR3 DNA remains: 42 bases, in frame from the first base. In the germline V gene, CDR1 corresponds to SGHVS and CDR2 to FQNEAQ.

What the authors observed across the whole study: How much clinical and demographic metadata was included differed by source and by participant, and the metadata was provided uncurated.

TCRbeta CDR3 regions were amplified from genomic DNA by means of the immunoSEQ Assay, a bias-controlled multiplex PCR. The study's own analysis went as follows. The number of nucleated cells in each sample was estimated by amplification of reference gene primers within the assay. To quantify the absolute abundance of each unique TCRbeta CDR3 rearrangement, sequence reads were collapsed and filtered. For each sample, productive Simpson clonality was calculated as the square root of Simpson's diversity index across productive rearrangements. In TCRdb, the immuneACCESS table is reduced to in-frame sequences with V and J assigned. These tables do not hold every clone; where another copy was compared, an unresolved V gene accounts for under half, and the others remain unexplained. V and J calls and clone size are as listed in that table; D and trimming were resolved from the DNA. This sample is represented by 150,000 to 200,000 clones; almost 85% of them were singletons. The ten largest clones add up to roughly 9.6% of the sample.

Sequences were obtained from PBMCs or T cells enriched from blood (not recorded which). The rearrangement combines TRBV7-8 with TRBJ1-1; the D gene is perhaps TRBD1, on 5 matching bases. The TCR sequence derives from a middle-aged man who had recovered from COVID-19. The sequence in DNA is TGTGCCAGCAGCCCGGGGAGGATACGGGGCGAAGCTTTCTTT. This sequence encodes CASSPGRIRGEAFF. Reference TRBV7-8 and TRBJ1-1 proteins supply the regions before and after the CDR3; the full variable domain is: GAGVSQSPRYKVAKRGQDVALRCDPISGHVSLFWYQQALGQGPEFLTYFQNEAQLDKSGLPSDRFFAERPEGSVSTLKIQRTQQEDSAVYLCASSPGRIRGEAFFGQGTRLTVV.